This TCR beta chain came from a study of cytomegalovirus exposure and HLA in healthy donors (dated by TCRdb to the late 2010s). Broadly, across the study: In an earlier analysis of 550 to 750 of the donors, 250 to 300 Gb of sequence data and 90 million to 120 million unique TCR beta sequences from about 179 million T cells were reported. About 300 gigabases of sequencing data and 70 million to 95 million unique TCR sequences made up an early release that covered several hundred HLA-typed donors. Of the approximately 400 genotyped donors, less than 85% were placed in the genetic ancestry cluster associated with self-reported Caucasian donors. The aim of the study was to test whether cataloging public T cell receptors could identify signatures of past pathogen exposure. The study used immunosequencing to profile the T cell repertoires of about 670 subjects and linked those repertoires to cytomegalovirus serostatus. Along with the roughly 670-subject first cohort, a separate validation cohort of over a hundred different subjects was used. To predict cytomegalovirus infection status, the study combined high-throughput TCR immunosequencing, statistical association of individual TCRs with disease status, and machine learning. To study patterns of TCR occurrence, a later analysis re-analyzed previously published TCR beta repertoires from 550 to 800 donors and added high-resolution HLA genotyping. The later analysis used no new phenotypic data to find candidate immune exposures, relying instead on TCR beta sequences and their occurrence across donors. An earlier analysis of about 600 of the donors used high-throughput TCR beta sequencing to judge whether each TCR beta V gene segment behaved as functional or pseudogenic. Donor age, sex, ethnicity and CMV serostatus were compiled together with the repertoire data. Genome-wide SNP genotypes for about 65% of the 666 donors were used in a later genetic analysis, which treated that subset as a discovery cohort. All discovery cohort repertoires had been generated using a single sequencing platform. Class I and class II HLA loci were covered by the typing at four-digit resolution. The number of typed donors differed by locus: about 629-640 for A, B, C, DRB1 and DQB1; 522 for DQA1; approximately 610 for DPA1; and some 450 for DPB1. Roughly five DR-DQ haplotypes were handled as single units for association and clustering because linkage in the cohort was strong. Across some 400 genotyped donors of the cohort, an average of roughly 230,000 unique TCR beta nucleotide sequences per donor were sequenced, and 15% to 20% of those sequences were non-productive.

General findings and caveats noted by the study authors: Because HLA typing was unavailable for some donors at each locus, only the typed subset was used in association tests. In a later analysis, several top co-occurrence clusters were reported to appear linked to parvovirus B19, influenza, CMV and Epstein-Barr virus. According to a later analysis, TCR association rates differed among HLA loci, with DRB1 alleles showing the most associated TCRs and HLA-C alleles showing the fewest. A later analysis associated 15,000 to 20,000 TCR beta sequences with specific HLA alleles at a false discovery rate of 0.05. The cohort was sequenced for TCR beta chains only, and without alpha or paired-chain data the features that could be detected were limited. Compared with equally common non-associated chains, HLA-associated TCR beta chains in a later analysis were more clonally expanded and had lower generation probabilities. The classifier was reported to diagnose cytomegalovirus status with high specificity and sensitivity in both the original and validation cohorts. It was suggested by the authors that the approach could potentially be generalized to other disease states and immunological phenotypes. A cluster of highly shared sequence variants was judged likely to be a technical artifact of the sequencing pipeline. When HLA alleles, especially DR and DQ, strongly co-occurred, TCR associations were difficult to assign to individual alleles. Most TCR sequences were observed very rarely across donors, whereas some public TCRs were present in many individuals. The study gave a list of around 170 TCR beta chains associated with cytomegalovirus. Broadly in line with IMGT annotations, most TCR beta V segments showed up in productive rearrangements about 87% or about 30% of the time in an earlier analysis of 587 of the donors. CMV serostatus was the only immune exposure information available for the cohort. An association between a missense DCLRE1C variant and V-gene and J-gene trimming of TCR beta chains was found in a later genetic analysis and replicated in an independent cohort. Roughly uniform sequencing depth across donors was assumed in presence/absence analyses, although this assumption may not hold. Because counts were too low, some 17 rarely observed V segments, including chromosome 9 orphons, were excluded from the earlier analysis of roughly 580 of the donors. In vitro tests confirmed that a few of the cytomegalovirus-associated TCR beta chains recognize cytomegalovirus antigens. Linkage disequilibrium might explain the correlated functional status among segregating V segments, but an unknown experimental factor could not be excluded. Most CMV-associated TCR beta chains appeared to be HLA-restricted in a later analysis, and the HLA associations seemed to be driven largely by CMV exposure. According to a later genetic analysis, donors in an Asian-associated ancestry cluster had fewer N-insertions in productive TCRs than the approximately 670-donor mean. Some IMGT-functional V segments, including TRBV6-2 and TRBV6-3, could not be told apart with the 87-base-pair reads, so those segments were excluded. A further reported finding was that TCR beta sequences accurately predicted the HLA-A and HLA-B alleles for most subjects in the first cohort.

The cohort comprised fewer than 700 healthy bone marrow donors. At the time of sampling, every cohort member was nominally healthy, though immune exposures that went unrecorded were likely present. The donor tested CMV seronegative and was one of the 352 seronegative cohort members. Every donor gave a peripheral blood sample, and the peripheral blood mononuclear cells from that sample were used for TCR beta sequencing. Genomic DNA was extracted from the blood cell samples with the Qiagen DNeasy Blood Extraction Kit. CDR3 length: 15 amino acids, cysteine to phenylalanine. The DNA shown is the 45-base CDR3, in frame from base 1. The germline ends are 19 bases apart after V is trimmed by 6 bases and J by 4 bases. The germline V gene provides CDR1 MNHNS and CDR2 SASEGT. The count of this clone is one. Its target antigen remains unknown. No much larger clonotype is one base removed from it; base qualities were not supplied.

Library creation used the immunoSEQ multiplex PCR assay. For the multiplex PCR, a mixture combining 60 forward primers for TCR Vbeta segments and 13 reverse primers for TCR Jbeta segments was used. The CDR3 region of rearranged TCR beta genes was amplified from genomic DNA by a multiplex PCR assay. On the Illumina HiSeq System, the amplified TCR beta libraries were sequenced as 87-base-pair reads. Per the authors' processing: A later analysis tallied approximately 87 million unique TCR beta chains across the 650 to 750 repertoires, and approximately 11 million of those chains were shared by two or more donors. A nearest-neighbor algorithm error-corrected the raw reads and collapsed the reads into unique sequences, merging closely related sequences to remove PCR and sequencing errors. To assign V, D and J gene segments, CDR3 sequences were aligned to IMGT reference sequences. For a sequence to be retained, a match of at least six nucleotides was required to both a V gene segment and a J gene segment. A rearrangement counted as productive if the CDR3 had no stop codons and remained in frame with V and J, and every other rearrangement counted as non-productive. CDR3 was defined by IMGT convention, running from the second conserved V-encoded cysteine to the conserved J-encoded phenylalanine. In an earlier analysis of 587 of the donors, sequences lacking an unambiguous match to a single V gene segment were excluded. An earlier analysis of 450 to 650 of the donors called V segments functional above 56.7% productive rearrangements and segregating when the between-donor standard deviation exceeded 5%. To diagnose cytomegalovirus status from the catalog of TCR beta chain sequences, a statistical classification framework was built. A later analysis assigned V and J genes by comparing TCR nucleotide sequences with IMGT/GENE-DB human TR gene sequences. The TCRdist pipeline was used in a later analysis to assign CDR3 sequences and most-parsimonious VDJ recombination scenarios. In a later analysis, each TCR beta chain was defined by its CDR3 amino acid sequence together with its V-gene family, and reads lacking a unique V-gene family were excluded. In a later analysis, 450 to 600 highly shared, low-generation-probability nucleotide sequences were removed to address suspected cross-contamination and a sequencing artifact. In a later analysis, a clonal expansion index for each public chain was calculated from normalized within-repertoire ranks of inferred template counts. In a later analysis, generation probabilities were computed using a VDJ recombination model fitted to out-of-frame rearrangements, and the results were checked against IGoR. In a later analysis, hypergeometric tests were used to score TCR-TCR, TCR-HLA and TCR-CMV co-occurrence, with a repertoire-size bias correction applied to TCR pairs. False discovery rates were estimated in a later analysis by permuting HLA or CMV assignments 20 times. In a later analysis, co-occurring TCRs were grouped with DBSCAN, and TCRdist sequence similarity was added when clustering was performed within HLA-allele-positive subsets. Repertoires with fewer than 30,000 or more than 120,000 public chains were left out of co-occurrence clustering, as were a few repertoires with anomalous nucleotide sharing. What TCRdb holds here is the immuneACCESS table cut down to in-frame rearrangements. Part of the clones is not present; checked against another copy, under half of the missing clones reflect an unresolved V gene, and the others are unexplained. V, J and clone size were drawn from that table, and D and trimming were deduced from the DNA. Present in this sample are about 190,000 clones, 82% of which were seen just once. About 0.78% of the sample goes to the ten largest clones.

The source of this sequence is a woman between 18 and 29 years old in good health and CMV-seronegative. Sequenced: PBMCs. The sequence links TRBV6-1 to TRBJ2-7; 5 matching bases give a weak D call of TRBD1. The CDR3 has the sequence CASSADRPFSYEQYF. The nucleotides read TGTGCCAGCAGCGCAGACAGACCCTTTTCGTACGAGCAGTACTTC.